Presented here are 5 T cell receptor beta chains from one specimen sequenced in a study of shared clonotypes between healthy human individuals. Data came from immunoSEQ multiplex PCR; TCRdb stores just in-frame clones and leaves some out. In the table there are about 2.1 million clones, approximately 94% of which are singletons. Positive CCR7 selection of CD45RO-negative cells yielded the naive CD8 cells, and terminally differentiated effector memory CD45RA+ cells were excluded. Input material: naive CD8+ T cells from PBMCs. The receptors were gathered from a man aged 18-30 years in good health. Some clones in this sample may be carry-over from other donors' samples.

Comment on this clone: Other DNA sequences in the same sample also yield this CDR3. This sequence joins TRBV7-9 and TRBJ2-7; TRBD1 is a possible D gene (5 bases). Trimming took off 0 bases at V and 4 bases at J, with 7 bases between the two ends. This CDR3 comprises 13 residues. In germline, CDR1 is SEHNR, CDR2 FQNEAQ (reference sequence). CDR3 loop: CASSLADTYEQYF. CDR3 sequence (DNA): TGTGCCAGCAGCTTAGCGGACACTTACGAGCAGTACTTC.

The chain employs TRBV28 and TRBJ2-2, with no clear D. Trimming removed 5 bases at V and 6 bases at J, with 13 bases between. Germline lookup yields CDR1 MDHEN and CDR2 SYDVKM. The CDR3 spans 14 residues. The CDR3 DNA follows: TGTGCCAGCAGTATGGTCCGCTTTGCCGGGGAGCTGTTTTTT. This encodes CASSMVRFAGELFF.

This chain joins TRBV7-9 and TRBJ2-1; 7 positions match TRBD1. This CDR3 spans 16 amino acids. Germline values: CDR1 SEHNR, CDR2 FQNEAQ (reference sequence). J gave up 8 bases and V 4 bases, and 14 bases lay outside the gene matches. The CDR3 nucleotides read TGTGCCAGCAGCTCCCCGTCCCGACAGGGTGTCCATGAGCAGTTCTTC. Translated: CASSSPSRQGVHEQFF.

The chain uses TRBV19 and TRBJ1-5, with D perhaps matching TRBD1 (5 bases). CDR3 length: 18 amino acids. Between the trimmed V and J ends, which lost 0 bases and 0 bases, there was a span of 15 bases. The germline CDR1 and CDR2 sequences are LNHDA and SQIVND (reference sequence). CDR3 amino acids: CASSIEGPPRYSNQPQHF. As DNA, the CDR3 is TGTGCCAGTAGTATAGAGGGACCTCCGAGGTATAGCAATCAGCCCCAGCATTTT.

The chain has TRBV2 and TRBJ2-7; 10 bases are a match to TRBD1. V shed 8 bases, J shed 6 bases, and the junction held 10 bases outside the gene matches. The germline V gene has CDR1 SNHLY and CDR2 FYNNEI. This CDR3 is 14 amino acids long. The DNA of the CDR3 is TGTGCCAGCTACATACGGGACAGGGGAGGCGAGCAGTACTTC. It translates to CASYIRDRGGEQYF.